This entry lists 28 T cell receptor beta chains sequenced from one sample in a study of T cell responses to AZD1222 COVID-19 vaccine (dated by TCRdb to the early 2020s). Taken with the paper, the label for time point translates to: about 28 days (+/-7) after the second vaccine dose. The method was the immunoSEQ multiplex PCR assay. TCRdb took this table from immuneACCESS and kept in-frame rearrangements with V and J called. Such tables lack part of the clones; where checked against another copy, unresolved V genes explain under half of the gap, and the rest is unexplained. Here the sample has over 150,000 clones; 88% occur a single time. Of the sample, about 4.3% is held by the ten largest clones. The source was peripheral blood, collected 28 days after the second AZD1222 dose. Source of these receptors: an adult who received the AZD1222 COVID-19 vaccine.

The J gene is TRBJ2-3, the V gene TRBV5-1; 7 bases are shared with TRBD1. J gave up 2 bases and V 3 bases, and 12 bases lay outside the gene matches. Per germline, CDR1 SGHRS and CDR2 YFSETQ. The CDR3 covers 17 residues. CDR3 coding DNA: TGCGCCAGCAGCTCGACCGGGACAGAACTTGTCACAGATACGCAGTATTTT. It translates to CASSSTGTELVTDTQYF.

The chain recombines TRBV7-2 with TRBJ1-1; perhaps TRBD1 as D (6 bases). The CDR3 spans 17 residues. Trimming took off 2 bases at V and 0 bases at J, with 16 bases between the two ends. The germline gives CDR1 SGHTA, CDR2 FQGNSA. CDR3 sequence: CASSLLQGPGMNTEAFF. DNA for the CDR3: TGTGCCAGCAGCTTATTACAGGGCCCTGGTATGAACACTGAAGCTTTCTTT.

The chain links TRBV9 to TRBJ1-4; D might be TRBD1 (6 bases). Germline CDR1 reads SGDLS; CDR2 reads YYNGEE. Trimming shortened V by 3 bases and J by 8 bases, and 17 bases separated the two germline ends. The CDR3 extends over 15 amino acids. The CDR3 region has the DNA TGTGCCAGCAGCGGACAATTTAGGGGGGGAGAAAAACTGTTTTTT. Translation: CASSGQFRGGEKLFF.

The chain combines TRBV30 with TRBJ1-1; D is perhaps TRBD1 (6 bases). Germline CDR1 GTSNPN, CDR2 SVGIG (reference sequence). This CDR3 is built from 14 residues. The V end was cut by 1 base, the J end by 5 bases, with 14 bases between. The CDR3 region has the DNA TGTGCCTGGAGTGAGGGGGGCCAGGGGACTGAAGCTTTCTTT. The encoded protein is CAWSEGGQGTEAFF. Complete variable domain (other parts from reference TRBV30 and TRBJ1-1): SQTIHQWPATLVQPVGSPLSLECTVEGTSNPNLYWYRQAAGRGLQLLFYSVGIGQISSEVPQNLSASRPQDRQFILSSKKLLLSDSGFYLCAWSEGGQGTEAFFGQGTRLTVV.

This chain joins TRBV7-2 and TRBJ2-3; maybe TRBD2 (5 bases). Trimming pared 4 bases from V and 4 bases from J, leaving 9 bases between. The germline gives CDR1 SGHTA, CDR2 FQGNSA. This CDR3 is built from 13 residues. In DNA form, the CDR3 reads TGTGCCAGCAGCTCAACCGGGGCAGATACGCAGTATTTT. Translating gives CASSSTGADTQYF.

The chain uses TRBV30 and TRBJ2-2; 9 bases align to TRBD2. Losses at the gene ends were 4 bases for V and 3 bases for J; bases not matched to a gene: 3. Germline V gives CDR1 GTSNPN, CDR2 SVGIG (reference sequence). This CDR3 is built from 14 residues. The CDR3 nucleotides are TGTGCCTGGAAGGGACTAGCTGACACCGGGGAGCTGTTTTTT. Translation gives CAWKGLADTGELFF.

This CDR3 reads CASGQLHGTGIYGYTF. In nucleotides, the CDR3 is TGTGCTAGTGGCCAACTCCATGGGACAGGGATATATGGCTACACCTTC. The chain joins TRBV12-5 to TRBJ1-2; 9 nucleotides match TRBD1. Germline V gene sequence: CDR1 LGHNT, CDR2 FRNRAP. There are 16 residues in the CDR3. Trimming cost V 6 bases and J 5 bases; bases outside gene matches: 13.

This chain joins TRBV27 and TRBJ1-2; D gene ambiguous. Germline V CDR1 and CDR2: MNHEY, SMNVEV (reference sequence). The V end lost 6 bases, the J end lost 5 bases, and 10 bases lay between the germline ends. The CDR3 has 12 residues. For the CDR3, the DNA is TGTGCCAGCAGGGAGGGTGGGTATGGCTACACCTTC. It specifies CASREGGYGYTF.

CDR3 in amino acids: CASSHTASEQYF. As DNA, the CDR3 is TGTGCCAGCAGCCATACGGCATCCGAGCAGTACTTC. The chain uses TRBV7-9 and TRBJ2-7; D gene uncertain. V was cut by 5 bases and J by 6 bases, with 11 bases left in between. The CDR3 loop spans 12 amino acids. CDR1 and CDR2 (germline): SEHNR, FQNEAQ (reference sequence).

The chain carries TRBV9 and TRBJ1-6, with a weak D call TRBD1 (6 bases). The CDR3 consists of 15 residues. Germline V gene data show CDR1 as SGDLS and CDR2 as YYNGEE. Trimming removed 4 bases from V and 6 bases from J, with 14 bases in between. The CDR3, as DNA: TGTGCCAGCAGCCGGCAGGGGCAGGGTAATTCACCCCTCCACTTT. As protein: CASSRQGQGNSPLHF.

The CDR3 protein is CASSRIRGAADTQYF. The CDR3 DNA reads as TGTGCCAGTAGTAGGATCAGGGGGGCCGCAGATACGCAGTATTTT. The rearrangement links TRBV19 to TRBJ2-3; maybe TRBD1 (7 bases). Germline-derived CDR1 and CDR2 are LNHDA and SQIVND (reference sequence). CDR3 size: 15 residues. The germline V and J ends were trimmed by 4 bases and 4 bases, with 15 bases remaining between them.

This rearrangement joins TRBV28 to TRBJ1-1; D might be TRBD1 (5 bases). The CDR3 spans 14 residues. Germline values: CDR1 MDHEN, CDR2 SYDVKM. The V gene lost 4 bases and the J gene lost 1 base, with 10 bases spanning the gap. Here the CDR3 DNA reads TGTGCCAGCAGTTCATCAGGGCAGAACACTGAAGCTTTCTTT. It specifies CASSSSGQNTEAFF. Full variable domain (remainder filled in from reference TRBV28 and TRBJ1-1): DVKVTQSSRYLVKRTGEKVFLECVQDMDHENMFWYRQDPGLGLRLIYFSYDVKMKEKGDIPEGYSVSREKKERFSLILESASTNQTSMYLCASSSSGQNTEAFFGQGTRLTVV.

The chain carries TRBV7-9 and TRBJ1-2; D ambiguous. V lost 5 bases, J lost 7 bases, and 11 bases lay in between. Germline lookup yields CDR1 SEHNR and CDR2 FQNEAQ (reference sequence). The CDR3 is 12 residues long. This chain's CDR3 is CASSNRSGGYTF. CDR3 in DNA: TGTGCCAGCAGCAACCGGTCGGGTGGCTACACCTTC.

The chain joins TRBV9 to TRBJ2-7; no reliable D call. The germline gives CDR1 SGDLS, CDR2 YYNGEE. The CDR3 consists of 13 residues. Trimming removed 0 bases from V and 3 bases from J, with 7 bases in between. The CDR3 DNA sequence: TGTGCCAGCAGCGTAGCTATCGGCTACGAGCAGTACTTC. Amino acids: CASSVAIGYEQYF.

This chain joins TRBV18 and TRBJ1-1; D perhaps matches TRBD1 (5 bases). The V end lost 5 bases, the J end lost 5 bases, and 15 bases lay between the germline ends. CDR1 KGHSH and CDR2 LQKENI come from the germline V gene. The CDR3 runs to 14 residues. The chain's CDR3 is CASSSTGSGTEAFF. In DNA, the CDR3 is TGTGCCAGCTCATCCACAGGATCTGGGACTGAAGCTTTCTTT.

The rearrangement links TRBV12-3 or TRBV12-4 to TRBJ1-6; tentative D call: TRBD1 (6 bases). This CDR3 is built from 13 residues. Trimming stripped 0 bases from V and 11 bases from J, with 8 bases between. The CDR3, as DNA: TGTGCCAGCAGTTTAGCGGGGGCGACACCCCTCCACTTT. Its translation is CASSLAGATPLHF.

This clone was seen once. The genes are TRBV6-2 or TRBV6-3 and TRBJ1-1, with D perhaps matching TRBD1 (5 bases). Looked up from germline, CDR1 is MNHEY and CDR2 is SVGEGT. V was cut by 4 bases and J by 4 bases, with 16 bases left in between. CDR3 size: 15 residues. This CDR3 is CASSSRPGRGTEAFF. CDR3 coding DNA: TGTGCCAGCAGTTCACGTCCGGGTAGGGGCACTGAAGCTTTCTTT.

The J gene is TRBJ2-1, the V gene TRBV30; D not resolved. V was shortened by 5 bases and J by 1 base, with 6 bases between the two germline ends. This CDR3 contains 12 residues. Germline V CDR1 and CDR2: GTSNPN, SVGIG (reference sequence). CDR3 in amino acids: CAWVNSYNEQFF. The CDR3 coding sequence is TGTGCCTGGGTTAATTCCTACAATGAGCAGTTCTTC.

V is TRBV6-1 and J is TRBJ1-1; tentative D call: TRBD1 (6 bases). Looked up from germline, CDR1 is MNHNS and CDR2 is SASEGT. The CDR3 runs 17 residues. Deletions cut 0 bases from V and 1 base from J, with 15 bases between. The CDR3 DNA is TGTGCCAGCAGTGAAGCGAAAGTTACAGGGAGGAACACTGAAGCTTTCTTT. Residues: CASSEAKVTGRNTEAFF.

V is TRBV7-2 and J is TRBJ1-2; D is unclear. The length of the CDR3 is 15 residues. Per germline, CDR1 SGHTA and CDR2 FQGNSA. Trimming removed 0 bases from V and 4 bases from J, with 12 bases in between. The CDR3 is CASSLATSVTYGYTF. CDR3 nucleotide sequence: TGTGCCAGCAGCTTAGCTACTTCAGTTACCTATGGCTACACCTTC. Based on the CDR3 plus reference TRBV7-2 and TRBJ1-2, the full variable domain is GAGVSQSPSNKVTEKGKDVELRCDPISGHTALYWYRQSLGQGLEFLIYFQGNSAPDKSGLPSDRFSAERTGGSVSTLTIQRTQQEDSAVYLCASSLATSVTYGYTFGSGTRLTVV.

This chain uses TRBV7-9 with TRBJ2-7; no definite D call. Deletions cut 5 bases from V and 3 bases from J, with 8 bases between. Per the germline V gene, CDR1 is SEHNR and CDR2 is FQNEAQ (reference sequence). The CDR3 length is 12 residues. CDR3 nucleotides: TGTGCCAGCAGCCTGAGAAGCTACGAGCAGTACTTC. Protein: CASSLRSYEQYF.

This chain connects TRBV2 to TRBJ2-5; no reliable D call. The CDR3 spans 11 residues. V was shortened by 7 bases and J by 5 bases, with 8 bases between the two germline ends. Germline V gene lookup returns CDR1 SNHLY and CDR2 FYNNEI. The CDR3 sequence is CASILSETQYF. As DNA, the CDR3 is TGTGCCAGCATCCTTTCTGAGACCCAGTACTTC.

This chain uses TRBV7-9 with TRBJ1-2, with 8 bases aligning to TRBD1. The germline gives CDR1 SEHNR, CDR2 FQNEAQ (reference sequence). This CDR3 has 16 amino acids. The V gene end was trimmed by 5 bases and the J gene end by 4 bases; junction bases not matched to a gene: 12. DNA of the CDR3: TGTGCCAGCAGCGCTTCCGGGACAGGCTTTATCTATGGCTACACCTTC. Amino acid sequence: CASSASGTGFIYGYTF.

V and J are TRBV10-2 and TRBJ1-2; D not resolved. CDR3 size: 13 residues. V was clipped by 3 bases and J by 4 bases, with 9 bases between them. CDR1 is WSHSY, CDR2 SAAADI, per germline. DNA of the CDR3: TGCGCCAGCAGTGATACCGCCGTCTATGGCTACACCTTC. This codes for CASSDTAVYGYTF.

CDR3 loop: CASSPHGVSNTGELFF. The CDR3 coding sequence is TGTGCCAGCAGCCCACATGGGGTTTCGAACACCGGGGAGCTGTTTTTT. V and J are TRBV9 and TRBJ2-2; D not resolved. Germline V gene lookup returns CDR1 SGDLS and CDR2 YYNGEE. The CDR3 runs 16 residues. Trimming removed 4 bases at V and 0 bases at J, with 13 bases between.

The chain uses TRBV4-3 and TRBJ2-2; no clear D. Germline lookup yields CDR1 LGHNA and CDR2 YSLEER. CDR3 length equals 14 residues. Trimming shortened V by 4 bases and J by 3 bases, and 9 bases separated the two germline ends. This CDR3 reads CASSPWADTGELFF. The CDR3 DNA follows: TGCGCCAGCAGCCCCTGGGCTGACACCGGGGAGCTGTTTTTT.

The J gene is TRBJ2-2, the V gene TRBV19; 9 positions match TRBD1. The V gene's germline CDR1 is LNHDA and CDR2 SQIVND (reference sequence). The CDR3 runs 15 residues. The junction had 4 bases not matched to a gene; V was cut back by 3 bases and J by 5 bases. CDR3 nucleotide sequence: TGTGCCAGTAGTATCGGGACAGGGCGGACCGGGGAGCTGTTTTTT. Amino acids: CASSIGTGRTGELFF.

This sequence joins TRBV5-8 and TRBJ1-5, with D possibly TRBD1 on 6 matching bases. The CDR3 is 13 amino acids. Germline assignment: CDR1 SGHTS and CDR2 YDEGEE. V lost 5 bases and J lost 8, with 14 bases in between. CDR3 sequence reads: CASRKGGDEPQHF. CDR3 DNA: TGTGCCAGCAGGAAAGGGGGGGATGAGCCCCAGCATTTT.